This T cell receptor (beta chain) originates from a study of regulatory T cells in long-lasting Graves disease. This clonotype was found a few times. Combining iRepertoire HTBI primers with Arm-PCR of CDR3 regions, the authors built TCR beta libraries. MiXCR was run by TCRdb on the multiplex PCR reads, yielding one entry per CDR3 protein. The table shows a few hundred thousand distinct CDR3 sequences, with around 16% occurring only once. The time point was: newly diagnosed GD, antithyroid drugs for less than 3 months. PBMC-extracted RNA yielded the TCR library. Patients all came to the study from an endocrinology department in Xi'an, China. These data also featured in a second study, about T cells in Graves' hyperthyroidism and ophthalmopathy.

This receptor was taken from a woman aged 40 to 49 with Graves disease. The specimen comprised peripheral blood mononuclear cells (PBMCs), sampled at new diagnosis, from a patient treated with antithyroid drugs.

The CDR3 nucleotides read TGCGCCAGCAGCCAAACCCTTGGTGAGCAGTTCTTC. As protein: CASSQTLGEQFF. J is TRBJ2-1 and V is TRBV4-1; D uncertain. V shed 2 bases and J shed 9 bases, with 8 bases lying between them. This CDR3 has 12 amino acids. CDR1 is MGHRA and CDR2 is YSYEKL in the germline V gene.